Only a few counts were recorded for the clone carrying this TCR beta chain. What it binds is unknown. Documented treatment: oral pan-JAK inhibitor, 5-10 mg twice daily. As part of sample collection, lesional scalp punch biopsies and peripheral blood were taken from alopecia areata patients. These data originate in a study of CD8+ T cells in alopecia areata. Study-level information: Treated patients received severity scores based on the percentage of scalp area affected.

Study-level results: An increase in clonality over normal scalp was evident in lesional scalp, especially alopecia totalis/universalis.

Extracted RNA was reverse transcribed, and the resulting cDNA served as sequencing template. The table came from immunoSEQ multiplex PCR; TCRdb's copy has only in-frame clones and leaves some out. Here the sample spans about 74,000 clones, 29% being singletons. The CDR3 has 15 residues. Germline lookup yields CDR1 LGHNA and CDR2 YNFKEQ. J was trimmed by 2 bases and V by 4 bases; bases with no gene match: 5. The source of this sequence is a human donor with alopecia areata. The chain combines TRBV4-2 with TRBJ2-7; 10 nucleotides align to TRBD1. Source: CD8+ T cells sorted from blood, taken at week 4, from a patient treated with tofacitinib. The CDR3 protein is CASSPHGQGAYEQYF. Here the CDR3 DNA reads TGTGCCAGCAGCCCCCACGGACAGGGGGCCTACGAGCAGTACTTC.